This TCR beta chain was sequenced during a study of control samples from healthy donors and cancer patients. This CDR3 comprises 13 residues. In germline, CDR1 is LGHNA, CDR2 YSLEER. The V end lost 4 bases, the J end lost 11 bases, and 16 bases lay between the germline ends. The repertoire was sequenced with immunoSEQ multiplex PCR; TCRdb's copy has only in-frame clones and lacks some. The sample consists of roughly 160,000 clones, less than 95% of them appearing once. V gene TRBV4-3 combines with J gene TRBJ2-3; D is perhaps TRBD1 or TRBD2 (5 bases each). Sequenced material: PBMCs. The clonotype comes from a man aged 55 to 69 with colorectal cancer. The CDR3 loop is CASSLLDSGQQYF. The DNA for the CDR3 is TGCGCCAGCAGCCTTCTCGACAGCGGACAGCAGTATTTT.